This TCR beta chain emerged from a study of T cell responses to AZD1222 COVID-19 vaccine. Study overall: Recipients boosted at about 4 weeks or about 12 weeks are pooled. The study, taken as a whole, reports: Seropositive status at baseline applied to only six AZD1222 recipients.

TCRdb's copy holds only in-frame clones and misses some; the assay was immunoSEQ multiplex PCR. This table holds 95,000 to 150,000 clones, more than 70% found once. CDR1 and CDR2 (germline): SGHDT, YYEEEE. The V end lost 0 bases, the J end lost 4 bases, and 7 bases lay between the germline ends. The CDR3 totals 13 residues. Concerning this clone itself: Antigen specificity is unknown.

The V and J genes are TRBV5-6 and TRBJ1-2; D gene ambiguous. The sequences come from peripheral blood, collected on day 0 of AZD1222 vaccination. The receptor's source is an adult in good health. This CDR3 reads CASSLAAAYGYTF. Written as DNA, the CDR3 is TGTGCCAGCAGCTTGGCGGCAGCCTATGGCTACACCTTC.